Below are 4 T cell receptor beta chains sequenced from a single sample in a study of blood T cell repertoires in COVID-19. Repertoires were generated with immunoSEQ multiplex PCR, while TCRdb's copy carries only in-frame clones and drops some. The data contain 180,000 or so clones, 85% of them singletons. The sample taken for sequencing was peripheral blood. These receptors were taken from a person between 65 and 79 years old with COVID-19, enrolled during active disease.

The chain couples TRBV6-5 to TRBJ1-4; the match to TRBD1 covers 8 bases. CDR1 is MNHEY and CDR2 is SVGAGI in the germline V gene. The CDR3 spans 14 residues. Unmatched junction bases numbered 10, after V lost 6 bases and J lost 10 bases. The CDR3 loop is CASSNRGSRGKLFF. The CDR3 DNA reads as TGTGCCAGCAGCAACAGGGGGTCCAGAGGAAAACTGTTTTTT.

V is TRBV4-3 and J is TRBJ1-4; D remains unclear. Trimming left V 0 bases short and J 2 bases short, with 13 bases between. The CDR3 is 17 residues long. CDR1 is LGHNA, CDR2 YSLEER, per germline. CDR3 nucleotide sequence: TGCGCCAGCAGCCAAGATACATCCCTGGCTACTAATGAAAAACTGTTTTTT. It encodes CASSQDTSLATNEKLFF.

This chain uses TRBV5-1 with TRBJ2-5, with a weak D call TRBD2 (6 bases). Germline V gene sequence: CDR1 SGHRS, CDR2 YFSETQ. The ends were cut back, 4 bases at V and 4 bases at J, with 14 bases in the middle. The CDR3 covers 14 residues. In DNA, the CDR3 is TGCGCCAGCAGCACACAACCAGCGGGAGAGACCCAGTACTTC. It is translated as CASSTQPAGETQYF.

CDR3 nucleotide sequence: TGTGCCAGCAGCCAAGCCCCCACCTACGAGCAGTACTTC. Protein sequence: CASSQAPTYEQYF. This chain connects TRBV3-1 (or the pseudogene TRBV3-2) to TRBJ2-7; D call uncertain. The germline CDR1 and CDR2 sequences are LGHDT and YNNKEL (reference sequence). This CDR3 has 13 amino acids. Trimming took 1 base from V and 2 from J, leaving 6 bases between them.